The 5 T cell receptor beta chains below all came from one sample that was sequenced in a study of cytomegalovirus exposure and HLA in healthy donors. This PCR relied on a set of 60 Vbeta primers and 13 Jbeta primers. The table came from immunoSEQ multiplex PCR; TCRdb's copy has only in-frame clones and leaves some out. Counted here are under 55,000 clones, approximately 70% occurring once; the ten biggest clones make up under 3%. The sequencing sample was made of PBMCs. These TCRs come from a man between 18 and 35 years old in good health and CMV-seronegative.

The chain recombines TRBV2 with TRBJ2-6, with 7 bases aligning to TRBD1. The CDR3 consists of 16 residues. Germline V lookup: CDR1 SNHLY, CDR2 FYNNEI. V was clipped by 8 bases and J by 2 bases; unmatched bases: 9. The CDR3 loop is CASRSRGQAGANVLTF. CDR3 sequence (DNA): TGTGCCAGCCGATCAAGAGGACAGGCTGGGGCCAACGTCCTGACTTTC.

CDR3 region: CAISESGQGETQYF. Written as DNA, the CDR3 is TGTGCCATCAGTGAGTCGGGGCAGGGTGAGACCCAGTACTTC. The gene calls are TRBV10-3 and TRBJ2-5; possible D gene TRBD1, 5 bases. Trimming pared 0 bases from V and 5 bases from J, leaving 10 bases between. CDR3 length: 14 amino acids. The germline V gene has CDR1 ENHRY and CDR2 SYGVKD.

The chain combines TRBV7-8 with TRBJ2-1, with TRBD1 identical over 8 bases. V lost 3 bases and J lost 7; bases outside the gene matches: 14. Germline loops: CDR1 SGHVS, CDR2 FQNEAQ. The length of the CDR3 is 17 residues. CDR3 residues: CASSLRLQGEIINEQFF. For the CDR3, the DNA is TGTGCCAGCAGCTTGCGACTACAGGGGGAGATAATAAATGAGCAGTTCTTC.

The chain combines TRBV30 with TRBJ1-2, with 7 bases that match TRBD1. V lost 2 bases, J lost 7 bases, and 7 bases stayed unmatched. Germline CDR1 and CDR2: GTSNPN and SVGIG (reference sequence). CDR3 size: 13 residues. The CDR3 spells CAWSPKGASGYTF. CDR3 coding DNA: TGTGCCTGGAGTCCTAAGGGGGCATCTGGCTACACCTTC.

This clone has only a few counts. The J gene is TRBJ2-7, the V gene TRBV7-2, with D unresolved. V lost 0 bases to trimming and J lost 5 bases, with 11 bases between them. The CDR3 is made up of 14 amino acids. CDR1 SGHTA and CDR2 FQGNSA come from the germline V gene. CDR3 region: CASSLAAMGDEQYF. CDR3 DNA sequence: TGTGCCAGCAGCTTAGCGGCGATGGGCGACGAGCAGTACTTC.